The source of this TCR beta chain is a study of blood T cell repertoires in COVID-19. As for the study in general: PBMCs, B-cell-depleted T cells, or T cells provided the cDNA or gDNA that made up the material.

This clone has only a few counts. This table comes from immunoSEQ multiplex PCR, and its TCRdb copy is limited to in-frame clones, with some not included. The top ten clones hold less than 9.5% of a sample with around 35,000 clones, 75% to 90% of them seen once. Germline V gene data show CDR1 as MNHEY and CDR2 as SVGAGI. The CDR3 extends over 14 amino acids. The trim removed 7 bases at V and 9 bases at J, leaving 7 bases unmatched. The genes are TRBV6-5 and TRBJ1-6; TRBD1 aligns across 9 bases. This TCR was recovered from a human donor in a cohort sampled during active COVID-19. The sequenced material came from peripheral blood. The CDR3 spells CASTGTGGSSPLHF. CDR3 nucleotides: TGTGCCAGCACCGGCACAGGGGGCTCTTCACCCCTCCACTTT.